This T cell receptor (beta chain) emerged from a study of immune evolution from preneoplasia to lung adenocarcinoma. Study observations and caveats: Normal lung had highest clonality; later lesions appeared denser, more diverse.

For this clone: Its antigen is undetermined.

The data were produced by immunoSEQ multiplex PCR, yet TCRdb's version contains in-frame clones alone and is incomplete. Of more than 13,000 clones in the sample, 75% to 85% were seen once. Germline lookup yields CDR1 KGHSH and CDR2 LQKENI. The J segment lost 0 bases and the V segment lost 1 base, leaving 6 bases of the junction unmatched. The CDR3 totals 17 residues. The sample comprised FFPE minimally invasive lung adenocarcinoma tissue. The TCR originated in a person aged 65 to 79 with lung adenocarcinoma. V and J are TRBV18 and TRBJ1-5; TRBD1 matches 7 bases. In DNA form, the CDR3 reads TGTGCCAGCTCACCACGACGCGGACAGGATAGCAATCAGCCCCAGCATTTT. As protein: CASSPRRGQDSNQPQHF.